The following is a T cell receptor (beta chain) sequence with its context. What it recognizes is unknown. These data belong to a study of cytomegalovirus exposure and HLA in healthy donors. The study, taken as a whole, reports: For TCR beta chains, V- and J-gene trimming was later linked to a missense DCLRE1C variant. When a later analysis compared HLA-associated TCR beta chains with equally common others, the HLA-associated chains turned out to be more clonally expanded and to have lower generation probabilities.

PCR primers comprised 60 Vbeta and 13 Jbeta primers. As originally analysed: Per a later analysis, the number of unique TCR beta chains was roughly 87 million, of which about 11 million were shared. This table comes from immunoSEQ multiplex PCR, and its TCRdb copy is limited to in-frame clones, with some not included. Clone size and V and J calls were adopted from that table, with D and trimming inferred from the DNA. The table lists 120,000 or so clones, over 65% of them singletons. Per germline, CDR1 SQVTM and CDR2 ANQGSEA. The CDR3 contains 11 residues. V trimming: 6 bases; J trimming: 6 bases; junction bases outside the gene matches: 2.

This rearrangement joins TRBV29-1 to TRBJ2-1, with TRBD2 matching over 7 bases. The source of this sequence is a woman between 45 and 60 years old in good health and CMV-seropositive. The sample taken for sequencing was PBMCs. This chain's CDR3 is CSVGGSNEQFF. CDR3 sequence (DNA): TGCAGCGTGGGAGGGAGCAATGAGCAGTTCTTC.